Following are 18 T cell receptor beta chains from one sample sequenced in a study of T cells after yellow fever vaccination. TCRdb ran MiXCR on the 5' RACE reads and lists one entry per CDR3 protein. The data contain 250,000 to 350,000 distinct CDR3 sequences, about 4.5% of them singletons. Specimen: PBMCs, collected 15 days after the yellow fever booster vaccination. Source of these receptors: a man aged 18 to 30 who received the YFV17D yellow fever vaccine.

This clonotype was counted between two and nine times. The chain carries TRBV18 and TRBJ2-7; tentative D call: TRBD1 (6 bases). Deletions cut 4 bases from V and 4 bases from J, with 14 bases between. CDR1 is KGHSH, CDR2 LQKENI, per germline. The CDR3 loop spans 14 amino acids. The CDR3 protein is CASSHSDRPYEQYF. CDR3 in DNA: TGTGCCAGCTCACACTCGGACAGACCATACGAGCAGTACTTC.

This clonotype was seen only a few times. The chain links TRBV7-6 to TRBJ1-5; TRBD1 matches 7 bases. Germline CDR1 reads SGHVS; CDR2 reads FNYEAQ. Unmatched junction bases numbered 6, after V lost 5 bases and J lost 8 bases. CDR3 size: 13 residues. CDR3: CASSPTGSEPQHF. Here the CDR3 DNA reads TGTGCCAGCAGCCCGACAGGGAGTGAGCCCCAGCATTTT.

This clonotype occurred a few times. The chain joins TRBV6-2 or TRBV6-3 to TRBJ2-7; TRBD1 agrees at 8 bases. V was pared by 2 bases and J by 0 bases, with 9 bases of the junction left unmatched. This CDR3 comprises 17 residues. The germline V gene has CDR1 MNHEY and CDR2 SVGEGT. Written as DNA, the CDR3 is TGTGCCAGCAGTTACAACCCGCGGGACAGGAGCTCCTACGAGCAGTACTTC. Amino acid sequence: CASSYNPRDRSSYEQYF.

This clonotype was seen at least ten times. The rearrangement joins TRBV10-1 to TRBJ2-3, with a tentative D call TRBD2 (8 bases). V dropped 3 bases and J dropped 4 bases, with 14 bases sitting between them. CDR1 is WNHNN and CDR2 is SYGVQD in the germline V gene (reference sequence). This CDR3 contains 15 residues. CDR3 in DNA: TGCGCCAGCAGTGAAGGGACAGCGGGGGCAGATACGCAGTATTTT. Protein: CASSEGTAGADTQYF.

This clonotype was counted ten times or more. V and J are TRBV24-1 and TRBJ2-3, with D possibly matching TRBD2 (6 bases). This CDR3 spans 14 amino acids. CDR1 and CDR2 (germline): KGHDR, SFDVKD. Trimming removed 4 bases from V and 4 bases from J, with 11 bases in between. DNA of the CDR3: TGTGCCACCAGTGAAAGGGCGGGGCCAGATACGCAGTATTTT. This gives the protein CATSERAGPDTQYF.

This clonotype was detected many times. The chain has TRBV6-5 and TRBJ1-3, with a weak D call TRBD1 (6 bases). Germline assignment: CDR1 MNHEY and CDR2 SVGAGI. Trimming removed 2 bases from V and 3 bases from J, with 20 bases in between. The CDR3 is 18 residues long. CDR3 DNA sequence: TGTGCCAGCAGTTACACGAACACGGGGGGCTTGTTTGGAAACACCATATATTTT. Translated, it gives CASSYTNTGGLFGNTIYF.

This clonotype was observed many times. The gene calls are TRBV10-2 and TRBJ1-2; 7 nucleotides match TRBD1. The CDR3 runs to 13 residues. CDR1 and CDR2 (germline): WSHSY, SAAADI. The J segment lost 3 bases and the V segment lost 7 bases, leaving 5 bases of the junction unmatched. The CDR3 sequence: CASMGQLHYGYTF. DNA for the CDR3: TGCGCCAGCATGGGACAGCTACACTATGGCTACACCTTC.

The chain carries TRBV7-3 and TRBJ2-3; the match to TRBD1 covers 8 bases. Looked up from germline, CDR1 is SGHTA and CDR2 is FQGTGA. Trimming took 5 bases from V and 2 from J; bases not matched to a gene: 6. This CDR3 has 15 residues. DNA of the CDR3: TGTGCCAGCAGCATCACAGGGGGGACCACAGATACGCAGTATTTT. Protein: CASSITGGTTDTQYF.

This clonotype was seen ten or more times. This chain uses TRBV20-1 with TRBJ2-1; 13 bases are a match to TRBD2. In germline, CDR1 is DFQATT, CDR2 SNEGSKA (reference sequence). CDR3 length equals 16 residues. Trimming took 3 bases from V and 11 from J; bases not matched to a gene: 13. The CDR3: CSARGTSGGASRQQFF. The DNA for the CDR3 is TGCAGTGCTAGGGGAACTAGCGGGGGGGCTAGTAGGCAGCAGTTCTTC.

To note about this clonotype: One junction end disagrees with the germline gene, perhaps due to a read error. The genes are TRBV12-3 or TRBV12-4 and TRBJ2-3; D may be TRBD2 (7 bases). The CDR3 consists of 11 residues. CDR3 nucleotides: TGTGCCAGCAGTTTCGGGGGGCCCGAAACCTTT. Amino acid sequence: CASSFGGPETF.

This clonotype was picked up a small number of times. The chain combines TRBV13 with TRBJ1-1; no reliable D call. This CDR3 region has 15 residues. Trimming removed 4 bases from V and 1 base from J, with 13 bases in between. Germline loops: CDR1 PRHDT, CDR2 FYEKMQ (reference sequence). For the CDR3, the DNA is TGTGCCAGCAGCTCTCGGGGAACTGGGAACACTGAAGCTTTCTTT. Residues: CASSSRGTGNTEAFF. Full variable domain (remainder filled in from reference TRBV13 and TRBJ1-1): AAGVIQSPRHLIKEKRETATLKCYPIPRHDTVYWYQQGPGQDPQFLISFYEKMQSDKGSIPDRFSAQQFSDYHSELNMSSLELGDSALYFCASSSRGTGNTEAFFGQGTRLTVV.

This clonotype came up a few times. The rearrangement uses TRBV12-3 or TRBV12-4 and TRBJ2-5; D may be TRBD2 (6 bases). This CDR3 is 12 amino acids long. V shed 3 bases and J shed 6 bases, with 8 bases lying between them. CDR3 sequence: CASSLEGKTQYF. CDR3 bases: TGTGCCAGCAGTTTGGAGGGAAAGACCCAGTACTTC.

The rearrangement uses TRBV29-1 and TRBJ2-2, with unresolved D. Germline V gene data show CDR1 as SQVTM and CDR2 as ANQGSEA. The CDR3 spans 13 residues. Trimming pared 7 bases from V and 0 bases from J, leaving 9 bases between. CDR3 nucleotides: TGCAGCGCCTTGGACCCGAACACCGGGGAGCTGTTTTTT. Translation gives CSALDPNTGELFF.

CDR3 in amino acids: CSARTGGEIRGYTF. CDR3 nucleotides: TGCAGTGCTAGAACAGGGGGCGAGATCCGTGGCTACACCTTC. V is TRBV20-1 and J is TRBJ1-2; TRBD1 matches 9 bases. V dropped 2 bases and J dropped 7; count of bases not matched to a gene: 8. Germline CDR1 DFQATT, CDR2 SNEGSKA (reference sequence). CDR3 length equals 14 residues.

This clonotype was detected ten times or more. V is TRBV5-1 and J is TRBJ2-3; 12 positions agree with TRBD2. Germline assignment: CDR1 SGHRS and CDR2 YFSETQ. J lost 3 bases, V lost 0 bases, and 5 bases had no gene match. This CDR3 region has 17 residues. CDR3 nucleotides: TGCGCCAGCAGCTTGGAGGCTAGCGGGGGGGCAACAGATACGCAGTATTTT. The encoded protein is CASSLEASGGATDTQYF.

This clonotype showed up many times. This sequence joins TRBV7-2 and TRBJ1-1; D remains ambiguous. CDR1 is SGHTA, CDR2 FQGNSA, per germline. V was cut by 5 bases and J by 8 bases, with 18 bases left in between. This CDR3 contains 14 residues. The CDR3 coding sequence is TGTGCCAGCAGCCGATGGGTTTCCAACGGGGAAGCTTTCTTT. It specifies CASSRWVSNGEAFF.

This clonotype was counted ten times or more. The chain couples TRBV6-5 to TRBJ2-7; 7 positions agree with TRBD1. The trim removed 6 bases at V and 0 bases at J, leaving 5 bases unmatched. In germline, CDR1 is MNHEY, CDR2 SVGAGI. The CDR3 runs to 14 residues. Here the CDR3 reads CASRTTGSSYEQYV. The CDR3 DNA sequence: TGTGCCAGCAGAACGACAGGGAGCTCCTACGAGCAGTACGTC.

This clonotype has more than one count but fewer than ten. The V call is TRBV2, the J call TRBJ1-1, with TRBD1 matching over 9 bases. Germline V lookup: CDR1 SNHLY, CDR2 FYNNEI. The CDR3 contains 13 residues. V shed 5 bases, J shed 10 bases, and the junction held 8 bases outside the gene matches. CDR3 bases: TGTGCCAGCAGTTTGACCGGGACAGGGCCAGCTTTCTTT. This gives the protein CASSLTGTGPAFF.